Below, 27 T cell receptor beta chains from the same sample are listed, as sequenced in a study of blood T cell repertoires in COVID-19. Data came from immunoSEQ multiplex PCR; TCRdb stores just in-frame clones and leaves some out. The table includes about 150,000 clones, 75% to 90% detected once. The sequenced sample consisted of peripheral blood. All receptors derive from an older woman with acute or convalescent COVID-19.

The chain joins TRBV5-4 to TRBJ2-7; 7 bases are a match to TRBD2. Per the germline V gene, CDR1 is SGHNT and CDR2 is YYREEE (reference sequence). Germline trimming cut 0 bases from V and 1 base from J; bases unmatched to any gene: 4. This CDR3 spans 15 amino acids. The DNA for the CDR3 is TGTGCCAGCAGCTTGGAGGGACTATCATCCTACGAGCAGTACTTC. It yields the protein CASSLEGLSSYEQYF.

V gene TRBV5-1 combines with J gene TRBJ1-1; a weak D match, TRBD1 (6 bases). The ends were cut back, 1 base at V and 3 bases at J, with 16 bases in the middle. Per the germline V gene, CDR1 is SGHRS and CDR2 is YFSETQ. The CDR3 consists of 16 residues. CDR3 DNA: TGCGCCAGCAGCTTGACCCGGACAGCCCTATACACTGAAGCTTTCTTT. Its translation: CASSLTRTALYTEAFF.

The chain uses TRBV18 and TRBJ1-1; 8 positions agree with TRBD1. CDR3 length: 15 amino acids. V lost 6 bases to trimming and J lost 6 bases; unmatched junction nucleotides: 12. Germline V gene data show CDR1 as KGHSH and CDR2 as LQKENI. This chain's CDR3 is CASSPWTGFRSEAFF. The CDR3 coding sequence is TGTGCCAGCTCCCCGTGGACAGGGTTTAGGTCTGAAGCTTTCTTT.

The chain joins TRBV7-6 to TRBJ2-1; TRBD2 agrees at 8 bases. Trimming cost V 5 bases and J 4 bases; bases outside gene matches: 7. The CDR3 is 15 residues long. The germline V gene has CDR1 SGHVS and CDR2 FNYEAQ. CDR3 DNA: TGTGCCAGCAGCGTCTCGGGGGGGCCTTACAATGAGCAGTTCTTC. Amino acids: CASSVSGGPYNEQFF.

V is TRBV2 and J is TRBJ1-3; D is undetermined. Germline values: CDR1 SNHLY, CDR2 FYNNEI. This CDR3 has 14 amino acids. The ends were cut back, 6 bases at V and 0 bases at J, with 9 bases in the middle. The CDR3 here is CASSAEGSGNTIYF. The CDR3 DNA reads TGTGCCAGCAGCGCCGAGGGCTCTGGAAACACCATATATTTT.

This chain joins TRBV19 and TRBJ2-2, with D perhaps TRBD1 (6 bases). The CDR3 is 15 residues long. Trimming stripped 9 bases from V and 4 bases from J, with 18 bases between. CDR1 is LNHDA, CDR2 SQIVND, per germline (reference sequence). CDR3 protein: CASRYQTGFTGELFF. CDR3 bases: TGTGCCAGCCGATACCAAACAGGGTTCACCGGGGAGCTGTTTTTT.

The chain joins TRBV7-2 to TRBJ1-1; 8 nucleotides line up with TRBD1. The CDR3 length is 14 residues. Germline values: CDR1 SGHTA, CDR2 FQGNSA. The V gene end was trimmed by 6 bases and the J gene end by 4 bases; junction bases not matched to a gene: 7. CDR3 loop: CASSNTGGPTEAFF. CDR3 sequence (DNA): TGTGCCAGCAGTAATACAGGGGGACCCACTGAAGCTTTCTTT.

The chain combines TRBV7-9 with TRBJ1-4, with 9 bases fitting TRBD1. CDR3 length equals 14 residues. Germline V gene data show CDR1 as SEHNR and CDR2 as FQNEAQ (reference sequence). V shed 8 bases, J shed 2 bases, and the junction held 3 bases outside the gene matches. This CDR3 is CASQDRGTNEKLFF. The CDR3 DNA is TGTGCCAGCCAGGACAGGGGCACTAATGAAAAACTGTTTTTT. Combining the CDR3 with reference TRBV7-9 and TRBJ1-4 gives the whole variable domain DTGVSQNPRHKITKRGQNVTFRCDPISEHNRLYWYRQTLGQGPEFLTYFQNEAQLEKSRLLSDRFSAERPKGSFSTLEIQRTEQGDSAMYLCASQDRGTNEKLFFGSGTQLSVL.

The chain is built from TRBV3-1 (or the pseudogene TRBV3-2) and TRBJ1-3; 7 bases align to TRBD1. V trimming: 10 bases; J trimming: 4 bases; junction bases outside the gene matches: 10. CDR1 LGHDT and CDR2 YNNKEL come from the germline V gene (reference sequence). The CDR3 has 14 residues. The CDR3 coding sequence is TGTGCCACCAGAGGGCGGGACAGAGGAAACACCATATATTTT. Residues: CATRGRDRGNTIYF.

The rearrangement links TRBV2 to TRBJ1-2; perhaps TRBD1 as D (6 bases). There are 13 residues in the CDR3. Germline CDR1 and CDR2: SNHLY and FYNNEI. Trimming pared 6 bases from V and 0 bases from J, leaving 8 bases between. The CDR3 DNA reads as TGTGCCAGCAGGAGGACAGCTAACTATGGCTACACCTTC. Protein sequence: CASRRTANYGYTF.

The chain joins TRBV6-4 to TRBJ1-1; 7 nucleotides agree with TRBD1. The V gene end was trimmed by 6 bases and the J gene end by 3 bases; junction bases not matched to a gene: 4. The CDR3 totals 13 residues. Germline V gene sequence: CDR1 MRHNA, CDR2 SNTAGT. The CDR3 region is CASSRQGDTEAFF. The CDR3 coding sequence is TGTGCCAGCAGCAGACAGGGAGACACTGAAGCTTTCTTT.

This clone was recorded a few times. The chain carries TRBV6-5 and TRBJ1-2, with TRBD1 matching 7 bases. Germline V lookup: CDR1 MNHEY, CDR2 SVGAGI. V lost 5 bases, J lost 5 bases, and 8 bases stayed unmatched. There are 14 residues in the CDR3. CDR3 residues: CASSRDRVGYGYTF. CDR3 in DNA: TGTGCCAGCAGTCGCGACAGGGTGGGTTATGGCTACACCTTC.

For the CDR3, the DNA is TGTGCCAGCAGTGAATATGCGGGGAGTGGTGGAAACACCATATATTTT. Translation: CASSEYAGSGGNTIYF. This chain joins TRBV6-1 and TRBJ1-3; D is undetermined. With 2 bases removed from V and 3 bases from J, the gap between germline ends came to 14 bases. The germline V gene has CDR1 MNHNS and CDR2 SASEGT. CDR3 length: 16 amino acids.

This clone was counted once. The genes are TRBV4-3 and TRBJ2-1, with 16 bases lining up with TRBD2. This CDR3 has 18 residues. Germline lookup yields CDR1 LGHNA and CDR2 YSLEER. The ends lost 0 bases at V and 10 bases at J; junction bases unmatched: 9. CDR3 in amino acids: CASSQDRSGLAGGQEQFF. The CDR3 DNA sequence: TGCGCCAGCAGCCAAGATCGCTCGGGACTAGCGGGGGGGCAAGAGCAGTTCTTC.

About this clone: The identical CDR3 is also encoded by other nucleotide sequences in the sample. The chain couples TRBV9 to TRBJ1-2; a possible D gene is TRBD1 (5 bases). The V and J ends lost 2 bases and 4 bases respectively, with 12 bases between them. Germline V gives CDR1 SGDLS, CDR2 YYNGEE. The CDR3 length is 14 residues. The CDR3 DNA reads as TGTGCCAGCAGCGTTCAGGGATCCCCCTATGGCTACACCTTC. The encoded protein is CASSVQGSPYGYTF.

In DNA, the CDR3 is TGTGCCAGCGGAAGACAGGGGCGAAACACTGAAGCTTTCTTT. This translates into CASGRQGRNTEAFF. This chain uses TRBV25-1 with TRBJ1-1; 8 bases line up with TRBD1. Losses at the gene ends were 8 bases for V and 2 bases for J; bases not matched to a gene: 7. Germline loops: CDR1 MGHDK, CDR2 SYGVNS. The CDR3 has 14 residues.

The chain recombines TRBV30 with TRBJ1-2; no firm D call. Germline CDR1 GTSNPN, CDR2 SVGIG (reference sequence). Trimming pared 1 base from V and 4 bases from J, leaving 10 bases between. The CDR3 is 13 residues long. CDR3 region: CAWSGQRLYGYTF. CDR3 in DNA: TGTGCCTGGAGTGGCCAGAGACTCTATGGCTACACCTTC. Using reference TRBV30 and TRBJ1-2 for the parts outside the CDR3, the full variable domain is SQTIHQWPATLVQPVGSPLSLECTVEGTSNPNLYWYRQAAGRGLQLLFYSVGIGQISSEVPQNLSASRPQDRQFILSSKKLLLSDSGFYLCAWSGQRLYGYTFGSGTRLTVV.

A few counts support this clone. The chain recombines TRBV4-1 with TRBJ1-5, with unresolved D. Germline CDR1 reads MGHRA; CDR2 reads YSYEKL. There are 16 residues in the CDR3. Trimming stripped 4 bases from V and 3 bases from J, with 16 bases between. In DNA, the CDR3 is TGCGCCAGCAGCCCCCGACGCGGGAATGACAATCAGCCCCAGCATTTT. Its protein is CASSPRRGNDNQPQHF.

Points on this clone: The sample holds other DNA sequences that translate to the same CDR3. The rearrangement links TRBV12-3 or TRBV12-4 to TRBJ1-2; 7 positions agree with TRBD1. V was pared by 6 bases and J by 4 bases, with 5 bases of the junction left unmatched. The CDR3 consists of 13 residues. CDR3 sequence: CASSPGQLYGYTF. The CDR3 nucleotides are TGTGCCAGCAGCCCGGGACAGCTCTATGGCTACACCTTC.

V gene TRBV10-2 combines with J gene TRBJ1-5; D is perhaps TRBD1 (6 bases). Germline-derived CDR1 and CDR2 are WSHSY and SAAADI. There are 13 residues in the CDR3. Trimming took 4 bases from V and 3 from J, leaving 7 bases between them. CDR3 residues: CASSAGANQPQHF. The CDR3 DNA follows: TGCGCCAGCAGTGCAGGGGCCAATCAGCCCCAGCATTTT.

This chain connects TRBV5-1 to TRBJ2-5; 12 bases map to TRBD1. V lost 0 bases to trimming and J lost 5 bases; unmatched junction nucleotides: 5. The CDR3 runs 16 residues. The germline V gene has CDR1 SGHRS and CDR2 YFSETQ. The CDR3 spells CASSLGGTGGSETQYF. In nucleotides, the CDR3 is TGCGCCAGCAGCTTGGGCGGGACAGGGGGCTCGGAGACCCAGTACTTC.

This clone was counted a single time. The V and J genes are TRBV4-1 and TRBJ1-2; D remains unclear. V lost 0 bases and J 1 base, leaving 6 bases between the germline ends. CDR3 size: 14 residues. CDR1 and CDR2 from the germline V gene are MGHRA and YSYEKL. In DNA, the CDR3 is TGCGCCAGCAGCCAAGACAGAAGTAACTATGGCTACACCTTC. Protein: CASSQDRSNYGYTF.

The chain carries TRBV13 and TRBJ2-1, with TRBD2 matching 9 bases. The CDR3 contains 18 residues. CDR1 and CDR2 from the germline V gene are PRHDT and FYEKMQ (reference sequence). V was pared by 3 bases and J by 0 bases, with 9 bases of the junction left unmatched. In nucleotides, the CDR3 is TGTGCCAGCAGCTTCAGGCTAGCGGGGCGAGGCTCCTACAATGAGCAGTTCTTC. Amino acid sequence: CASSFRLAGRGSYNEQFF. Supplemented by reference TRBV13 and TRBJ2-1, the full variable domain reads AAGVIQSPRHLIKEKRETATLKCYPIPRHDTVYWYQQGPGQDPQFLISFYEKMQSDKGSIPDRFSAQQFSDYHSELNMSSLELGDSALYFCASSFRLAGRGSYNEQFFGPGTRLTVL.

This clone was counted only a few times. The J gene is TRBJ1-3, the V gene TRBV15, with D unresolved. The CDR3 runs to 16 residues. Trimming took 0 bases from V and 3 from J, leaving 12 bases between them. The germline V gene has CDR1 LNHNV and CDR2 YYDKDF (reference sequence). CDR3 nucleotides: TGTGCCACCAGCAGAGAGGCGGGGAGGGATGGAAACACCATATATTTT. This gives the protein CATSREAGRDGNTIYF. Full variable domain (remainder filled in from reference TRBV15 and TRBJ1-3): DAMVIQNPRYQVTQFGKPVTLSCSQTLNHNVMYWYQQKSSQAPKLLFHYYDKDFNNEADTPDNFQSRRPNTSFCFLDIRSPGLGDTAMYLCATSREAGRDGNTIYFGEGSWLTVV.

This clone was seen once. V gene TRBV7-9 combines with J gene TRBJ2-3; 13 nucleotides agree with TRBD2. Germline V gene lookup returns CDR1 SEHNR and CDR2 FQNEAQ (reference sequence). With 5 bases clipped from V and 2 bases from J, the junction kept 4 bases outside the gene matches. The CDR3 contains 16 residues. CDR3 sequence reads: CASSRTSGGLTDTQYF. The CDR3 DNA sequence: TGTGCCAGCAGCCGGACTAGCGGGGGCCTCACAGATACGCAGTATTTT.

This clone has just one count. The chain is built from TRBV19 and TRBJ1-5; maybe TRBD1 (6 bases). This CDR3 has 14 amino acids. Germline V gene data show CDR1 as LNHDA and CDR2 as SQIVND (reference sequence). Trimming cost V 9 bases and J 3 bases, with 15 bases left between them. The CDR3 DNA reads TGTGCCAGCAGACAGGAACTTGACAATCAGCCCCAGCATTTT. Translation: CASRQELDNQPQHF.

V gene TRBV9 combines with J gene TRBJ2-3; 8 bases align to TRBD2. The germline CDR1 and CDR2 sequences are SGDLS and YYNGEE. Trimming removed 4 bases from V and 4 bases from J; junction bases left unmatched: 8. The length of the CDR3 is 15 residues. The CDR3 nucleotides are TGTGCCAGCAGCCCGCCCCAAGCGGGGGCAGATACGCAGTATTTT. Protein product: CASSPPQAGADTQYF. Combining the CDR3 with reference TRBV9 and TRBJ2-3 gives the whole variable domain DSGVTQTPKHLITATGQRVTLRCSPRSGDLSVYWYQQSLDQGLQFLIQYYNGEERAKGNILERFSAQQFPDLHSELNLSSLELGDSALYFCASSPPQAGADTQYFGPGTRLTVL.